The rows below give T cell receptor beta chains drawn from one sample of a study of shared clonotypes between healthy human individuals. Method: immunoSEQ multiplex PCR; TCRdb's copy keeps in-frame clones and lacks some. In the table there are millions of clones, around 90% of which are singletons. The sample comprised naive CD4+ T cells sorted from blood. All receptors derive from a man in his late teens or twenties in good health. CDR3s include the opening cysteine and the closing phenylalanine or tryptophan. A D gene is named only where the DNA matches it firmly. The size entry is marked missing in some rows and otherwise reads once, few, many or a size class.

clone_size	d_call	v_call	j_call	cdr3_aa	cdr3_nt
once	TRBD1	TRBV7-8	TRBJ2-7	CASSKGQSYEQYF	TGTGCCAGCAGCAAGGGACAGTCCTACGAGCAGTACTTC
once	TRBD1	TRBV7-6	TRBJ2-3	CASSGDRGNTQYF	TGTGCCAGCAGCGGGGACAGGGGGAATACGCAGTATTTT
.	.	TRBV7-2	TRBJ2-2	CASSPGSTLSGELFF	TGTGCCAGCAGTCCCGGGAGCACGTTGTCCGGGGAGCTGTTTTTT
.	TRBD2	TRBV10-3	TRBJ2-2	CAISPSGGNTGELFF	TGTGCCATCAGCCCGAGCGGGGGGAACACCGGGGAGCTGTTTTTT
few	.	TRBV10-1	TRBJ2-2	CASSDLRGTGELFF	TGCGCCAGCAGTGACCTGAGGGGAACCGGGGAGCTGTTTTTT
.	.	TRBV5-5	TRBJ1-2	CASSPSGLVGGYTF	TGTGCCAGCAGCCCATCGGGGCTGGTAGGTGGCTACACCTTC
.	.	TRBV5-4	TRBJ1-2	CASSPPERDGYTF	TGTGCCAGCAGCCCGCCGGAAAGGGATGGCTACACCTTC
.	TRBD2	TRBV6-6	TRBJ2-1	CASSSGLAGNNEQFF	TGTGCCAGCAGTTCCGGACTAGCGGGTAACAATGAGCAGTTCTTC
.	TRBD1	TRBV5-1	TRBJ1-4	CASSLGTGEEKLFF	TGCGCCAGCAGCTTGGGGACAGGGGAAGAAAAACTGTTTTTT
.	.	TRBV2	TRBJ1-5	CASSVDGDGNQPQHF	TGTGCCAGCAGTGTAGACGGGGATGGCAATCAGCCCCAGCATTTT
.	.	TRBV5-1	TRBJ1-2	CASSLAGSYGYTF	TGCGCCAGCAGCTTGGCAGGGTCCTATGGCTACACCTTC
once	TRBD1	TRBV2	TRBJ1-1	CASSGQGKGTEAFF	TGTGCCAGCAGCGGACAGGGAAAGGGCACTGAAGCTTTCTTT
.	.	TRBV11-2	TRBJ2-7	CASSPKGGSYEQYF	TGTGCCAGCAGCCCAAAAGGGGGGTCCTACGAGCAGTACTTC
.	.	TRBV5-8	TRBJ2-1	CASSTGQSSYNEQFF	TGTGCCAGCAGCACCGGACAAAGCTCCTACAATGAGCAGTTCTTC
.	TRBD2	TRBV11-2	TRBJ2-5	CASSLAGGYQETQYF	TGTGCCAGCAGCTTAGCGGGGGGGTACCAAGAGACCCAGTACTTC
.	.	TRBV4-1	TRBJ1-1	CASSQDFGSTRLAFF	TGCGCCAGCAGCCAAGATTTTGGCTCCACCCGATTGGCTTTCTTT
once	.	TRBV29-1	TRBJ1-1	CSVVGVENTEAFF	TGCAGCGTTGTAGGAGTGGAAAACACTGAAGCTTTCTTT